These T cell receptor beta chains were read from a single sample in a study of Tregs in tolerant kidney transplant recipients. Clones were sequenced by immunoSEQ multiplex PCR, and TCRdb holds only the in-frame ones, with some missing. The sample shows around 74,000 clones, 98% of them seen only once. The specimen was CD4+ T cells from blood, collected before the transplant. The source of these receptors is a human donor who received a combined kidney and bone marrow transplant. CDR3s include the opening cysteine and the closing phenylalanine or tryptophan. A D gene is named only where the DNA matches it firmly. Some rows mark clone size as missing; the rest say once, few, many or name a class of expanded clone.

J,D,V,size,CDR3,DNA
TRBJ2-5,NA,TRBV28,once,CASSLAGLETQYF,TGTGCTAGCAGTTTGGCGGGGTTGGAGACCCAGTACTTC
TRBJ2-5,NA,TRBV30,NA,CAWSQGRETQYF,TGTGCCTGGAGTCAAGGGAGAGAGACCCAGTACTTC
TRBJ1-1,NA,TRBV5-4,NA,CASSLAIGQENTEAFF,TGTGCCAGCAGCTTGGCCATCGGACAAGAGAACACTGAAGCTTTCTTT
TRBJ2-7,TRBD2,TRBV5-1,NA,CASSVEGLRYEQYF,TGCGCCAGCAGCGTGGAGGGACTACGTTACGAGCAGTACTTC
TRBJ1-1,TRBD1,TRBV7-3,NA,CASSRGSGGTEAFF,TGTGCCAGCAGCCGGGGATCAGGGGGCACTGAAGCTTTCTTT
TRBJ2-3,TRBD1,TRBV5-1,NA,CASSPGTGGTDTQYF,TGCGCCAGCAGCCCCGGGACAGGCGGCACAGATACGCAGTATTTT
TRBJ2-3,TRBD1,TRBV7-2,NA,CASSTQGSTDTQYF,TGTGCCAGCAGCACACAGGGGTCAACAGATACGCAGTATTTT
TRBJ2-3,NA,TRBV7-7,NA,CASSLAAADTQYF,TGTGCCAGCAGCTTAGCGGCGGCTGATACGCAGTATTTT
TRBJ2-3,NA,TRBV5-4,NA,CASSTFRGTDTQYF,TGTGCCAGCAGCACTTTCCGGGGTACAGATACGCAGTATTTT
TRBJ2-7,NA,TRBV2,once,CASSEFMYEQYF,TGTGCCAGCAGTGAATTTATGTACGAGCAGTACTTC
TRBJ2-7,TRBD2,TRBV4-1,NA,CASSHATSSHEQYF,TGCGCCAGCAGCCATGCGACTAGCTCCCACGAGCAGTACTTC
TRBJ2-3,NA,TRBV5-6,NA,CASSLVGGGSTDTQYF,TGTGCCAGCAGCTTGGTTGGGGGAGGTAGCACAGATACGCAGTATTTT
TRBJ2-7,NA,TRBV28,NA,CASSLGAGWVQYF,TGTGCCAGCAGTTTAGGGGCAGGGTGGGTGCAGTACTTC
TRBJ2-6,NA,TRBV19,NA,CASKDGRGPSGANVLTF,TGTGCCAGTAAGGATGGCAGGGGCCCCTCTGGGGCCAACGTCCTGACTTTC
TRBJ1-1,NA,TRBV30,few,CAGGGTEAFF,TGTGCCGGGGGAGGTACTGAAGCTTTCTTT
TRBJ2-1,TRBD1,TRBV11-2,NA,CASTDSGTVYNEQFF,TGTGCCAGCACCGACTCCGGGACAGTCTACAATGAGCAGTTCTTC
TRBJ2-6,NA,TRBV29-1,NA,CSVDTGANVLTF,TGCAGCGTCGACACTGGGGCCAACGTCCTGACTTTC
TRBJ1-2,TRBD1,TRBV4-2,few,CASSQDSARGRGYTF,TGTGCCAGCAGCCAAGATTCTGCCAGGGGGCGAGGCTACACCTTC
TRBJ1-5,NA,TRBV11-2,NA,CASSLDGGRNQPQHF,TGTGCCAGCAGCTTAGATGGGGGGAGGAATCAGCCCCAGCATTTT
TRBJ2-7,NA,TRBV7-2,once,CASSLDPRVSYEQYF,TGTGCCAGCAGCTTAGATCCCCGGGTCTCCTACGAGCAGTACTTC
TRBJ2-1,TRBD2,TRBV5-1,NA,CASSSLAGSSYNEQFF,TGCGCCAGCAGCTCCTTAGCGGGCAGCTCCTACAATGAGCAGTTCTTC
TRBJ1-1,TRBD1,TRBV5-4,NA,CASSRQGAGTEAFF,TGTGCCAGCAGCCGGCAGGGGGCAGGCACTGAAGCTTTCTTT